This T cell receptor (beta chain) was recovered during a study of blood T cell repertoires in COVID-19. Repertoires were generated with immunoSEQ multiplex PCR, while TCRdb's copy carries only in-frame clones and drops some. The data hold about 70,000 clones, with around 81% observed a single time. Germline CDR1 MDHEN, CDR2 SYDVKM. The CDR3 has 15 amino acids. Trimming at V came to 4 bases and at J to 2 bases, leaving 6 bases not matched to a gene. Material for sequencing was peripheral blood. V and J are TRBV28 and TRBJ2-7; 9 nucleotides line up with TRBD1. The TCR sequence derives from an older woman with acute or convalescent COVID-19. The CDR3 DNA is TGTGCCAGCAGTTCAAACAGGGGGCCCACCTACGAGCAGTACTTC. The encoded protein is CASSSNRGPTYEQYF. The whole variable domain, remainder taken from reference TRBV28 and TRBJ2-7, is DVKVTQSSRYLVKRTGEKVFLECVQDMDHENMFWYRQDPGLGLRLIYFSYDVKMKEKGDIPEGYSVSREKKERFSLILESASTNQTSMYLCASSSNRGPTYEQYFGPGTRLTVT.